This TCR beta chain was obtained from a study of cytomegalovirus exposure and HLA in healthy donors. Study context: Most genotyped donors, approximately 81% of 300 to 400, had Caucasian-associated genetic ancestry. Overall study findings and caveats: Highest at DRB1 and lowest at HLA-C, TCR association rates differed among HLA loci in a later analysis. Reportedly, fewer N-insertions than the roughly 600-donor mean appeared in an Asian-associated ancestry cluster in a later analysis. CMV serostatus was the only immune exposure information that was available.

A word on this clone: The antigen remains unidentified.

The PCR ran on 60 Vbeta and 13 Jbeta primers. Assay used: immunoSEQ multiplex PCR; TCRdb lists only in-frame clones, some missing. The table records tens of thousands of clones, around 76% of them present only once. This CDR3 contains 11 residues. CDR1 and CDR2 from the germline V gene are MNHEY and SVGAGI. V was pared by 6 bases and J by 9 bases, with 12 bases between. Material for sequencing was PBMCs. This clonotype originated in a woman aged 45 to 65 in good health and CMV-seropositive. The chain couples TRBV6-5 to TRBJ2-7; the D gene is possibly TRBD2 (5 bases). The CDR3 region has the DNA TGTGCCAGCAGCAACGGAGGCGGGCAGTACTTC. This sequence encodes CASSNGGGQYF.